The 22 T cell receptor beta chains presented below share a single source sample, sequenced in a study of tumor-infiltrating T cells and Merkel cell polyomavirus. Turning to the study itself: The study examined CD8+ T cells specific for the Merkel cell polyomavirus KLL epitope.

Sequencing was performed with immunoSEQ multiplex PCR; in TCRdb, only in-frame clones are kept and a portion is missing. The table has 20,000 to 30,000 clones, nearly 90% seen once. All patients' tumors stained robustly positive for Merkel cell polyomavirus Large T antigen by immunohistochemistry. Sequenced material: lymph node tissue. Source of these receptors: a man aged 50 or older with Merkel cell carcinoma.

The CDR3 loop reads CASSLRDSRNEKLFF. The CDR3 nucleotides are TGTGCCAGCAGCTTACGGGACAGCCGTAATGAAAAACTGTTTTTT. The V call is TRBV7-2, the J call TRBJ1-4, with TRBD1 matching 7 bases. The CDR3 has 15 amino acids. In germline, CDR1 is SGHTA, CDR2 FQGNSA. Trimming took 2 bases from V and 4 from J; bases not matched to a gene: 4.

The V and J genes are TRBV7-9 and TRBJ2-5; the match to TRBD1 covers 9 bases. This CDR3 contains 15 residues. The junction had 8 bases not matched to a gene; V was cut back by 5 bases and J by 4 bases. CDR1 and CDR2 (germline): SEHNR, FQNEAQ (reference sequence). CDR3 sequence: CASSPGTGSPETQYF. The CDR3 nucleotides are TGTGCCAGCAGCCCAGGGACAGGGAGTCCAGAGACCCAGTACTTC.

The CDR3 sequence: CASSAGSGHTEAFF. The CDR3, as DNA: TGTGCCAGTAGTGCAGGGTCCGGGCACACTGAAGCTTTCTTT. This chain connects TRBV19 to TRBJ1-1; a possible D gene is TRBD1 (5 bases). The CDR3 is 14 residues long. Trimming cost V 5 bases and J 3 bases, with 13 bases left between them. Germline assignment: CDR1 LNHDA and CDR2 SQIVND (reference sequence).

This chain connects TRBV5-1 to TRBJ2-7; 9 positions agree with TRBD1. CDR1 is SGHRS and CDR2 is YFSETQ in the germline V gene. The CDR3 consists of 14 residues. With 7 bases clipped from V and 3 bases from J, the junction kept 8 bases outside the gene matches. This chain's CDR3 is CASGETGGFYEQYF. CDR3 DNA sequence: TGCGCCAGCGGAGAGACAGGGGGGTTCTACGAGCAGTACTTC.

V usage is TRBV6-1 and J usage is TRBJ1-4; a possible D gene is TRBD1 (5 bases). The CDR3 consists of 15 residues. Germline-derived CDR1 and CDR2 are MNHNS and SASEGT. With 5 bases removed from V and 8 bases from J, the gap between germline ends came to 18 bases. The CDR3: CASSPGQAGGEKLFF. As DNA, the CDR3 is TGTGCCAGCAGTCCCGGGCAGGCGGGGGGGGAAAAACTGTTTTTT.

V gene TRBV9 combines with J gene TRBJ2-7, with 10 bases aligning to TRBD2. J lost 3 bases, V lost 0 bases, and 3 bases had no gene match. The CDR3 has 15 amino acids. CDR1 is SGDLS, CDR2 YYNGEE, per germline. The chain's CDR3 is CASSVGLAGIYEQYF. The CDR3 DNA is TGTGCCAGCAGCGTAGGACTAGCGGGCATCTACGAGCAGTACTTC.

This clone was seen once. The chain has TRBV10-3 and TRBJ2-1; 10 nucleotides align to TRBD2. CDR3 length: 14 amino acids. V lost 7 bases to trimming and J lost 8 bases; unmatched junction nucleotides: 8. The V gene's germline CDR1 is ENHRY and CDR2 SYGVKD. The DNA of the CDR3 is TGTGCCATCAATAGAGCGGGGGGGTTGGATGAGCAGTTCTTC. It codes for CAINRAGGLDEQFF.

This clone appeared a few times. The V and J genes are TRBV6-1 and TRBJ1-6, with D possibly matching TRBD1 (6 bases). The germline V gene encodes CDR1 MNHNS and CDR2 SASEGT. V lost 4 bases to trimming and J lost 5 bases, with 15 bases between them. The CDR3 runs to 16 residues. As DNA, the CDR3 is TGTGCCAGCAGTGGACAGGTCTTGAACGATAATTCACCCCTCCACTTT. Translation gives CASSGQVLNDNSPLHF.

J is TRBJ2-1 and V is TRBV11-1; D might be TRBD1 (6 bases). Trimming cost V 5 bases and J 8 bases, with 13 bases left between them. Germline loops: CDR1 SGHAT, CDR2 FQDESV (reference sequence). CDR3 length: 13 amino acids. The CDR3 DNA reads TGTGCCAGCAGCGCCCCCAGGGGAGATGAGCAGTTCTTC. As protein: CASSAPRGDEQFF.

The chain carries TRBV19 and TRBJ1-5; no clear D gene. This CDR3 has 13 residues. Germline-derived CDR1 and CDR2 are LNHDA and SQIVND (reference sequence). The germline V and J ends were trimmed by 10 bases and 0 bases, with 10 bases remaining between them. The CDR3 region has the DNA TGTGCCACCACAGATTATAGCAATCAGCCCCAGCATTTT. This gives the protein CATTDYSNQPQHF. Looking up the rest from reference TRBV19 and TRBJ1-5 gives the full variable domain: DGGITQSPKYLFRKEGQNVTLSCEQNLNHDAMYWYRQDPGQGLRLIYYSQIVNDFQKGDIAEGYSVSREKKESFPLTVTSAQKNPTAFYLCATTDYSNQPQHFGDGTRLSIL.

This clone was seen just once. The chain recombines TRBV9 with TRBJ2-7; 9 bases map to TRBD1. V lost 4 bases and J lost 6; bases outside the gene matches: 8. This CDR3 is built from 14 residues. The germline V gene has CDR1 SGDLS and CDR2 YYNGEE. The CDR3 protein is CASSFTGTGSEQYF. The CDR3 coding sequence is TGTGCCAGCAGCTTTACCGGGACAGGGAGCGAGCAGTACTTC.

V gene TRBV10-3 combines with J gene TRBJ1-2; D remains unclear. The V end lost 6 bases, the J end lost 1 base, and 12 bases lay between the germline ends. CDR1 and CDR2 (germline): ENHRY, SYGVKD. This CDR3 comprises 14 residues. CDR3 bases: TGTGCCATCAGGGAGGGTGTAGTTAACTATGGCTACACCTTC. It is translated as CAIREGVVNYGYTF.

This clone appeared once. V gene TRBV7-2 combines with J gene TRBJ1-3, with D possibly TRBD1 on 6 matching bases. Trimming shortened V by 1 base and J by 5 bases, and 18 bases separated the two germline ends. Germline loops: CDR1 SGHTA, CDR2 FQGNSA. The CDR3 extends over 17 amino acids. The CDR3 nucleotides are TGTGCCAGCAGCTTAGACAGGGCGGCAACTCTGCGAAACACCATATATTTT. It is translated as CASSLDRAATLRNTIYF.

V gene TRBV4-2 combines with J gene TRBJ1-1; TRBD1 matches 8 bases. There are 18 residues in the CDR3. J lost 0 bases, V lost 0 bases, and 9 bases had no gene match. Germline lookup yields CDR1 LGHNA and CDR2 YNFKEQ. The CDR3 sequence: CASSQDAPGQAVNTEAFF. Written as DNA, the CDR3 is TGTGCCAGCAGCCAAGATGCCCCGGGACAGGCTGTGAACACTGAAGCTTTCTTT.

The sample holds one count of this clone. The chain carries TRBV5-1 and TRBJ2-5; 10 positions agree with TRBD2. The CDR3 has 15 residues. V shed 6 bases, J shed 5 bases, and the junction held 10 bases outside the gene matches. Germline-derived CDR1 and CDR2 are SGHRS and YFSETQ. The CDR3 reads CASTTAGTSDETQYF. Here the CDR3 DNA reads TGCGCCAGCACTACCGCCGGGACTAGCGACGAGACCCAGTACTTC.

The CDR3 bases are TGTGCCAGCTCGCTTGAGACTAGCGGGGTCGCAGGAGATACGCAGTATTTT. It yields the protein CASSLETSGVAGDTQYF. The V and J genes are TRBV18 and TRBJ2-3; 11 bases map to TRBD2. CDR1 and CDR2 (germline): KGHSH, LQKENI. V lost 6 bases, J lost 5 bases, and 13 bases stayed unmatched. The CDR3 consists of 17 residues.

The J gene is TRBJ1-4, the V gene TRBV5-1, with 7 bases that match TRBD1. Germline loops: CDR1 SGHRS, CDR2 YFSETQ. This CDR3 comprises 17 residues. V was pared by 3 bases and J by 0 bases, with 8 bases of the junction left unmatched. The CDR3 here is CASSSLGQAATNEKLFF. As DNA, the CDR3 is TGCGCCAGCAGCTCATTAGGACAGGCCGCAACTAATGAAAAACTGTTTTTT.

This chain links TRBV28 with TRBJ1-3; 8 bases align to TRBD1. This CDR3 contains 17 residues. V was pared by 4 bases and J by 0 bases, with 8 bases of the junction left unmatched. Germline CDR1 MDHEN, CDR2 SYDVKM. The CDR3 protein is CASSWRTGSISGNTIYF. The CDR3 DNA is TGTGCCAGCAGTTGGAGGACAGGGTCAATCTCTGGAAACACCATATATTTT.

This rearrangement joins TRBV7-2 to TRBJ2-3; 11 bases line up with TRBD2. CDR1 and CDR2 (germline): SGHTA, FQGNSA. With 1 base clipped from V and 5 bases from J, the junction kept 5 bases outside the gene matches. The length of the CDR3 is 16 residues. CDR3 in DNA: TGTGCCAGCAGCTTAGTAGGGACTAGCGGTCTAGATACGCAGTATTTT. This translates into CASSLVGTSGLDTQYF.

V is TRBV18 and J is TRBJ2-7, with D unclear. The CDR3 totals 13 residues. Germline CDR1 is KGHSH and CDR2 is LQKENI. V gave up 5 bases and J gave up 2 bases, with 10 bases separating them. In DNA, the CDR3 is TGTGCCAGCTCATCGTCCAGAACCTACGAGCAGTACTTC. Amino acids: CASSSSRTYEQYF.

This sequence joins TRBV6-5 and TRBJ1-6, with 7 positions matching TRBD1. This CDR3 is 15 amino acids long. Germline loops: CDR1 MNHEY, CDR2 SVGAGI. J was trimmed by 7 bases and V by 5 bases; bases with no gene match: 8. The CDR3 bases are TGTGCCAGCAGTGGGCTGTCAGGGGGGAATTCACCCCTCCACTTT. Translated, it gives CASSGLSGGNSPLHF.

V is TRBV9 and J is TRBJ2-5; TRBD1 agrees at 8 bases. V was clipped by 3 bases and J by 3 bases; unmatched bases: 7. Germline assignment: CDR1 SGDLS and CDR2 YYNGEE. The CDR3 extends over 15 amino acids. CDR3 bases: TGTGCCAGCAGCGGGACCCTGGACAGGGAAGAGACCCAGTACTTC. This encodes CASSGTLDREETQYF.